This T cell receptor beta chain originates from a study of beta chain features in type 1 diabetes. About the research overall: Cell yields, gender and age were similar in healthy donors and patients.

Study-wide results and caveats: Patients with Type 1 diabetes showed moderately but significantly shorter TCRB CDR3s in all four CD4+ subsets. Cells that show high TCR expression could be over-represented by cDNA sequencing.

Reverse transcribing all isolated RNA meant expressed TCRB transcripts were sequenced. Clones were read by immunoSEQ multiplex PCR, and TCRdb kept only the in-frame ones, dropping some. The repertoire consists of around 310,000 clones, with about 13% occurring once and the leading ten covering roughly 0.016%. Per the germline V gene, CDR1 is SGHTA and CDR2 is FQGNSA. The CDR3 sequence is 13 residues long. Trimming took off 7 bases at V and 3 bases at J, with 10 bases between the two ends. This clone was observed a handful of times. Its antigen is undetermined. The sample taken for sequencing was naive CD4+ T cells from blood. The chain links TRBV7-2 to TRBJ1-3; D is undetermined. The sequence came from a woman between 18 and 29 years old with type 1 diabetes. DNA of the CDR3: TGTGCCAGCACCGCCGGTGGTGGAAACACCATATATTTT. Protein product: CASTAGGGNTIYF. The variable domain in full, completed from reference TRBV7-2 and TRBJ1-3, reads GAGVSQSPSNKVTEKGKDVELRCDPISGHTALYWYRQSLGQGLEFLIYFQGNSAPDKSGLPSDRFSAERTGGSVSTLTIQRTQQEDSAVYLCASTAGGGNTIYFGEGSWLTVV.